This TCR beta chain is drawn from a study of T cell responses to AZD1222 COVID-19 vaccine. Study-wide findings and caveats: Spike-specific TCR breadth and depth went up after people got two AZD1222 doses. Donors, mostly white British, included more females; clonal diversity was possibly underestimated. None of the repertoires were sampled until the peak T cell response had passed. Researchers report vaccine-associated CD4 TCRs spanning spike, with dominance at 160-218 and 743-854.

TCRdb keeps only in-frame clones here, not all; method: immunoSEQ multiplex PCR. The repertoire holds approximately 130,000 clones, with 85% as singletons. The CDR3 loop spans 13 amino acids. Per the germline V gene, CDR1 is MNHEY and CDR2 is SVGAGI. Trimming removed 8 bases from V and 5 bases from J, with 13 bases in between. As to this clone: Its antigen is not known.

The rearrangement links TRBV6-5 to TRBJ2-1; D is uncertain. The material sequenced was peripheral blood, taken 28 days after the second dose of the MenACWY control vaccine. The TCR originated in an adult who received the MenACWY meningococcal vaccine as a control. The CDR3 DNA is TGTGCCAGCCTCACCTTCTGGGACAATGAGCAGTTCTTC. Translated: CASLTFWDNEQFF.